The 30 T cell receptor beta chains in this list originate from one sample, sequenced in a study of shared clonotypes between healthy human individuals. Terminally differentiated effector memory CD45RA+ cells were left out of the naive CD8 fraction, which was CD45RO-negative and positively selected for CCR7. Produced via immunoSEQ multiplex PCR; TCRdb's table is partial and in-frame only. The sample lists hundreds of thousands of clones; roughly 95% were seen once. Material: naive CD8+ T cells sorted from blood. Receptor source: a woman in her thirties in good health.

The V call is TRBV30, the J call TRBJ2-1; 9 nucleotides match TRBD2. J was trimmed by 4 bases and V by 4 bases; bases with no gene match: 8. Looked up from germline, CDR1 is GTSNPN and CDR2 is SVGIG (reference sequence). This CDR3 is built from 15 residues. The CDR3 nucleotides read TGTGCCTGGACGCCGACTAGCGGTTATTACAATGAGCAGTTCTTC. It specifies CAWTPTSGYYNEQFF.

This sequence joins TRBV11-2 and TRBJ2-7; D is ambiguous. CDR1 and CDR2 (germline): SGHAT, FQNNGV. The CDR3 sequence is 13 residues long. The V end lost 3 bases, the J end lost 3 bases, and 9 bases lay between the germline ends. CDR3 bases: TGTGCCAGCAGCTTCAGCGCTTACTACGAGCAGTACTTC. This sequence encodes CASSFSAYYEQYF.

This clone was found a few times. Written as DNA, the CDR3 is TGCGCCAGCAGTGAGTCCACAGCCTACGAGCAGTACTTC. It specifies CASSESTAYEQYF. This chain uses TRBV10-1 with TRBJ2-7, with unresolved D. CDR1 and CDR2 from the germline V gene are WNHNN and SYGVQD (reference sequence). This CDR3 spans 13 amino acids. Trimming shortened V by 0 bases and J by 2 bases, and 5 bases separated the two germline ends.

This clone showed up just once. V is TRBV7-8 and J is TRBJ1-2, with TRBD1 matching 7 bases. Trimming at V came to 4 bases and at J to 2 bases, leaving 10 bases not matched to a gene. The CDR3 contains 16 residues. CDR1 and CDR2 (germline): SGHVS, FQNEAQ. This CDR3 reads CASSYQTGPENYGYTF. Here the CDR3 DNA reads TGTGCCAGCAGCTACCAGACAGGGCCGGAAAACTATGGCTACACCTTC.

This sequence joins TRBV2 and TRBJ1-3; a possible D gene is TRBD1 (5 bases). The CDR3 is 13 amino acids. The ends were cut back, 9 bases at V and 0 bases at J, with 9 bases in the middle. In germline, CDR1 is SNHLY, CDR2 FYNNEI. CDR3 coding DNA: TGTGCCAGTAGGGACCCCTCTGGAAACACCATATATTTT. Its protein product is CASRDPSGNTIYF. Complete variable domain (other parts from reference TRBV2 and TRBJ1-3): EPEVTQTPSHQVTQMGQEVILRCVPISNHLYFYWYRQILGQKVEFLVSFYNNEISEKSEIFDDQFSVERPDGSNFTLKIRSTKLEDSAMYFCASRDPSGNTIYFGEGSWLTVV.

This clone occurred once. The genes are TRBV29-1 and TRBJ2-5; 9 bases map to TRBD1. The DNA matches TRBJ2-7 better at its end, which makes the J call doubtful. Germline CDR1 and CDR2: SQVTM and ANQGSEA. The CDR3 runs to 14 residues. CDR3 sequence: CSVEGTGDYYEQYF. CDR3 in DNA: TGCAGCGTTGAAGGGACAGGGGATTACTACGAGCAGTACTTC.

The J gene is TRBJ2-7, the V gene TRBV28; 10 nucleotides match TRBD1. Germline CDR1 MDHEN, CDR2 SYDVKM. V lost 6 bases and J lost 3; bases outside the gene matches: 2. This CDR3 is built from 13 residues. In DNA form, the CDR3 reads TGTGCCAGCAGAGGACAGGGGGTCTACGAGCAGTACTTC. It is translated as CASRGQGVYEQYF.

Here the CDR3 DNA reads TGTGCCAGCAGCGTAGATCCGGGTACGGGAAACACCATATATTTT. Translation: CASSVDPGTGNTIYF. V usage is TRBV9 and J usage is TRBJ1-3, with D hard to call. The CDR3 consists of 15 residues. V lost 0 bases and J 4 bases, leaving 11 bases between the germline ends. Germline V gene sequence: CDR1 SGDLS, CDR2 YYNGEE.

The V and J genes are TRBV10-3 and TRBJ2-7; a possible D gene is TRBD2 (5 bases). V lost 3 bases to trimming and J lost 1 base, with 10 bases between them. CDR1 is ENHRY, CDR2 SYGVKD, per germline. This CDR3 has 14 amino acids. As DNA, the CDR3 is TGTGCCATCAGTGAACCGGAGGCGTCCTACGAGCAGTACTTC. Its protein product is CAISEPEASYEQYF.

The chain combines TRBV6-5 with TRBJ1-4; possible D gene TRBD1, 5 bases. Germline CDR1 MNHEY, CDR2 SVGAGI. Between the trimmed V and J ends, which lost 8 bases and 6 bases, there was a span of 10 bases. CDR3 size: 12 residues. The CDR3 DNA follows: TGTGCCAGCGGGTCGGGGGATGAAAAACTGTTTTTT. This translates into CASGSGDEKLFF.

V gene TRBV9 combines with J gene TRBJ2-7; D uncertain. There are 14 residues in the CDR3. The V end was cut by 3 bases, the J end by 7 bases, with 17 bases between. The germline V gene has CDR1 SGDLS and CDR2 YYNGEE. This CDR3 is CASSDGVVLGEQYF. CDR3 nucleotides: TGTGCCAGCAGCGATGGAGTGGTTCTTGGGGAGCAGTACTTC. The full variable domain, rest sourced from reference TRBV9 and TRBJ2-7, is DSGVTQTPKHLITATGQRVTLRCSPRSGDLSVYWYQQSLDQGLQFLIQYYNGEERAKGNILERFSAQQFPDLHSELNLSSLELGDSALYFCASSDGVVLGEQYFGPGTRLTVT.

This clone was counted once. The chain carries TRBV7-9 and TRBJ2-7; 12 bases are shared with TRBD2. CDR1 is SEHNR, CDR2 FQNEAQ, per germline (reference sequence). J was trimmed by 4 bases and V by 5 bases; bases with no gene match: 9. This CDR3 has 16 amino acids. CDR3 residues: CASSPPTSGSSYEQYF. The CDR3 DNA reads TGTGCCAGCAGCCCACCGACTAGCGGGAGTTCTTACGAGCAGTACTTC.

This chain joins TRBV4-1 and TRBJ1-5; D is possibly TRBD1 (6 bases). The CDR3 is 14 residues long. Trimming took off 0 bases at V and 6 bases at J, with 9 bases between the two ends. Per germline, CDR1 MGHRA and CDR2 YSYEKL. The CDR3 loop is CASSQDWGLQPQHF. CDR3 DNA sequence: TGCGCCAGCAGCCAAGACTGGGGGCTTCAGCCCCAGCATTTT.

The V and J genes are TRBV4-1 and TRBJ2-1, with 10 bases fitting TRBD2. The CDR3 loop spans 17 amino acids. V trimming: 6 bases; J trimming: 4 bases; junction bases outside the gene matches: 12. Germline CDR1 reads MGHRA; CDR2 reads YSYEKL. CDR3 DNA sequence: TGCGCCAGCAGTACCACACCCGGACTAGCGGAGTACAATGAGCAGTTCTTC. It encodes CASSTTPGLAEYNEQFF.

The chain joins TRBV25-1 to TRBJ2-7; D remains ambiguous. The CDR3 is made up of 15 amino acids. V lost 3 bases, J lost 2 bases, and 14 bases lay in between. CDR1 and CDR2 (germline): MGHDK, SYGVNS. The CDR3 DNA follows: TGTGCCAGCAGTGAGATTTTGGGCCCCCCCTACGAGCAGTACTTC. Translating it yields CASSEILGPPYEQYF.

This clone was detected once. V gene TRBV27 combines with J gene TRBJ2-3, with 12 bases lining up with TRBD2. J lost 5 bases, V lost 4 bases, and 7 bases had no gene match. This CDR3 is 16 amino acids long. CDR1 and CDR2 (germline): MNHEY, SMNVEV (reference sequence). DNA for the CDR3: TGTGCCAGCAGTTCCCAGACTAGCGGGAGTGGAGATACGCAGTATTTT. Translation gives CASSSQTSGSGDTQYF.

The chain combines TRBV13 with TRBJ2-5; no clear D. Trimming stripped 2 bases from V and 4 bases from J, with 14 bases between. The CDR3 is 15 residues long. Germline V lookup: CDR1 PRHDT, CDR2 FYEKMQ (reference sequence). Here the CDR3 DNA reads TGTGCCAGCAGCTTATCCAGCGCACGTTCAGAGACCCAGTACTTC. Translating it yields CASSLSSARSETQYF.

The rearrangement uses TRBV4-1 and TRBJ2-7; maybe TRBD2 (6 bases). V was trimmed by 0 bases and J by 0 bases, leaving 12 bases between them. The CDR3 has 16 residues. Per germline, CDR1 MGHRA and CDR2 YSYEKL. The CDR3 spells CASSQDLGGSSYEQYF. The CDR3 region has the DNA TGCGCCAGCAGCCAAGATTTAGGAGGGAGCTCCTACGAGCAGTACTTC.

Here the CDR3 DNA reads TGTGCCAGCAGTTCTAGCGGAAGCACAGATACGCAGTATTTT. Translation: CASSSSGSTDTQYF. This sequence joins TRBV27 and TRBJ2-3; the match to TRBD2 covers 7 bases. The CDR3 spans 14 residues. From germline, CDR1 is MNHEY and CDR2 SMNVEV (reference sequence). The V gene end was trimmed by 4 bases and the J gene end by 0 bases; junction bases not matched to a gene: 1.

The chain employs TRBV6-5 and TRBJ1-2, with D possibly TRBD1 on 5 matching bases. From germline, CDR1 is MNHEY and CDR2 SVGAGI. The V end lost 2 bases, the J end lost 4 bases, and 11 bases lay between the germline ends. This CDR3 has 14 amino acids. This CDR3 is CASSYGGERYGYTF. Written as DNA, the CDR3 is TGTGCCAGCAGTTACGGGGGGGAACGCTATGGCTACACCTTC.

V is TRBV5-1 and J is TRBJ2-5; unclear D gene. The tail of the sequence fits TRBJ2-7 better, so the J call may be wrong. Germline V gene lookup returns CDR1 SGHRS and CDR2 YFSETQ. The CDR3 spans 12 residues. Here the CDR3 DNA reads TGCGCCAGCAGCCTGGGGACCTACGAGCAGTACTTC. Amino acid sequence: CASSLGTYEQYF.

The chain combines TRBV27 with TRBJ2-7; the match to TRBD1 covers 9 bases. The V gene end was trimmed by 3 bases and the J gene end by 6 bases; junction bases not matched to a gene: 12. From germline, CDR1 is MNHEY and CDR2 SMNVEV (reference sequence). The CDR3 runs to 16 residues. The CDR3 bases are TGTGCCAGCAGTTTTTCTTCCGGGACAGGGATAGCCGAGCAGTACTTC. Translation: CASSFSSGTGIAEQYF.

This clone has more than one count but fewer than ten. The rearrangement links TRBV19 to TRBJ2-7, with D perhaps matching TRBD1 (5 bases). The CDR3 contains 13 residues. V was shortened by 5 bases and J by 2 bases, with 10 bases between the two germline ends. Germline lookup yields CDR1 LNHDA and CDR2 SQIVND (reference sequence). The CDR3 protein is CASSWQGTYEQYF. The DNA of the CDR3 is TGTGCCAGTAGTTGGCAGGGAACCTACGAGCAGTACTTC.

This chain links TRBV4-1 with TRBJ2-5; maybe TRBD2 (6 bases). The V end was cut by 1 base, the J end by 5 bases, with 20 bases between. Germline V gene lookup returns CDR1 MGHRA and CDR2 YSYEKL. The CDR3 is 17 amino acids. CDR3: CASSQGASSREYETQYF. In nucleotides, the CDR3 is TGCGCCAGCAGCCAAGGGGCCTCATCGCGGGAATATGAGACCCAGTACTTC.

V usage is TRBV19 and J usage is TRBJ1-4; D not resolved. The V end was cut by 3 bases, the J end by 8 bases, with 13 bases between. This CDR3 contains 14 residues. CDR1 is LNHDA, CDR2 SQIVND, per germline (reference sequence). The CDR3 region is CASSISDLWEKLFF. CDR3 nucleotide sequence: TGTGCCAGTAGTATCTCGGATCTGTGGGAAAAACTGTTTTTT. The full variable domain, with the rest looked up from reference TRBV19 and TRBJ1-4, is DGGITQSPKYLFRKEGQNVTLSCEQNLNHDAMYWYRQDPGQGLRLIYYSQIVNDFQKGDIAEGYSVSREKKESFPLTVTSAQKNPTAFYLCASSISDLWEKLFFGSGTQLSVL.

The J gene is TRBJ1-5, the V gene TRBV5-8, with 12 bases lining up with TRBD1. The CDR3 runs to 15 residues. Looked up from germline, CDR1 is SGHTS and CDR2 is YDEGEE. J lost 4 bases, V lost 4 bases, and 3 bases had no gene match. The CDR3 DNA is TGTGCCAGCAGCCTGGGACAGGGGGCGAATCAGCCCCAGCATTTT. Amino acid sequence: CASSLGQGANQPQHF.

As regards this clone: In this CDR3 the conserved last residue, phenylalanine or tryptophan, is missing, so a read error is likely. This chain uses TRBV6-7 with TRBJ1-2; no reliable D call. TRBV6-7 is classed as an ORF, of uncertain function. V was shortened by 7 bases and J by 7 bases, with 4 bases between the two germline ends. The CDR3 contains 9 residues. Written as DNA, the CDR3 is TGTGCCAGCACTCTTGGCTACACCCTC. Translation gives CASTLGYTL.

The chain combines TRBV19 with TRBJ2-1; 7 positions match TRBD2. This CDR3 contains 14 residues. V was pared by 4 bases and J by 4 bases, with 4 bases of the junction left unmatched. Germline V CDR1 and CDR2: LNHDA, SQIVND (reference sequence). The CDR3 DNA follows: TGTGCCAGTAGTAGCCAGCGGGGTTACAATGAGCAGTTCTTC. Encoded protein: CASSSQRGYNEQFF.

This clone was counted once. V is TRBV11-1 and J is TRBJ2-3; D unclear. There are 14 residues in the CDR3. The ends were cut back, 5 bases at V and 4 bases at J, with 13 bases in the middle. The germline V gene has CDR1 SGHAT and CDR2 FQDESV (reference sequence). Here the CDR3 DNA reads TGTGCCAGCAGCCAACCGGCCGGGCCAGATACGCAGTATTTT. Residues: CASSQPAGPDTQYF.

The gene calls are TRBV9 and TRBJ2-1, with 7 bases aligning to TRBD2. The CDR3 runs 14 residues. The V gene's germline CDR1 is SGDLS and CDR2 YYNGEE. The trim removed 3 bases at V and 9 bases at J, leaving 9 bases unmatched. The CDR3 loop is CASSEETSYGEQFF. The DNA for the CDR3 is TGTGCCAGCAGCGAAGAGACTAGCTACGGTGAGCAGTTCTTC.